What follows are 29 T cell receptor beta chains derived from one specimen sequenced in a study of blood T cells in healthy people across ages. Sample-barcoded 5' priming and a J-beta primer mix drove a second PCR of roughly 7 to 11 cycles. TCRdb re-called the 5' RACE reads with MiXCR, one entry per CDR3 protein. The repertoire has 1.5 million or so distinct CDR3 sequences, around 39% of them found once; the top ten carry around 8%. Sequenced material: blood. Source of these receptors: a woman aged 18 to 35 in good health.

The count of this clonotype is one. The rearrangement joins TRBV7-2 to TRBJ2-4; the D gene is possibly TRBD2 (6 bases). The last part of the DNA fits TRBJ2-5 better; the J call may be wrong. CDR1 is SGHTA and CDR2 is FQGNSA in the germline V gene. This CDR3 spans 13 amino acids. The CDR3 protein is CASSPMAGETQYF. The CDR3 coding sequence is TGTGCCAGCAGCCCCATGGCGGGGGAGACCCAGTACTTC.

The chain links TRBV7-2 to TRBJ1-1; tentative D call: TRBD1 (5 bases). The CDR3 extends over 13 amino acids. Between the trimmed V and J ends, which lost 8 bases and 2 bases, there was a span of 12 bases. Germline V gene sequence: CDR1 SGHTA, CDR2 FQGNSA. In DNA, the CDR3 is TGTGCCAGCCTACAGGCCCTCAACACTGAAGCTTTCTTT. Its protein product is CASLQALNTEAFF.

This clonotype was seen many times. The chain joins TRBV4-1 to TRBJ2-1; 8 nucleotides align to TRBD2. Germline CDR1 is MGHRA and CDR2 is YSYEKL. Germline trimming cut 4 bases from V and 7 bases from J; bases unmatched to any gene: 12. This CDR3 is built from 16 residues. The CDR3 sequence: CASSPDPSGSRNEQFF. CDR3 sequence (DNA): TGCGCCAGCAGCCCCGACCCGAGCGGGAGTAGGAATGAGCAGTTCTTC.

The gene calls are TRBV20-1 and TRBJ1-2; D uncertain. CDR3 length: 15 residues. Germline V gene data show CDR1 as DFQATT and CDR2 as SNEGSKA (reference sequence). V lost 0 bases and J lost 0, with 11 bases in between. The CDR3 DNA is TGCAGTGCTAGAGATACGAACAGCCCTAACTATGGCTACACCTTC. Translation gives CSARDTNSPNYGYTF.

The chain recombines TRBV2 with TRBJ2-7; TRBD2 agrees at 13 bases. Germline V gene data show CDR1 as SNHLY and CDR2 as FYNNEI. With 8 bases clipped from V and 3 bases from J, the junction kept 1 base outside the gene matches. The CDR3 has 13 residues. The CDR3 region is CASGTSGIYEQYF. The CDR3 nucleotides read TGTGCCAGCGGGACTAGCGGGATCTACGAGCAGTACTTC.

This clonotype has just a few counts. This rearrangement joins TRBV6-2 or TRBV6-3 to TRBJ2-4, with D perhaps matching TRBD1 (6 bases). The CDR3 runs 16 residues. The germline gives CDR1 MNHEY, CDR2 SVGEGT. The V and J ends lost 2 bases and 4 bases respectively, with 15 bases between them. CDR3 bases: TGTGCCAGCAGTTACCTACTGAGGACAGATAAAAACATTCAGTACTTC. Its protein is CASSYLLRTDKNIQYF.

V gene TRBV27 combines with J gene TRBJ1-2, with D perhaps TRBD1 (5 bases). The V end was cut by 2 bases, the J end by 8 bases, with 24 bases between. The CDR3 runs to 17 residues. Germline CDR1 and CDR2: MNHEY and SMNVEV (reference sequence). CDR3 sequence (DNA): TGTGCCAGCAGTTTAAAATTCCCAGGGAGCCCTAAGAGAGGCTACACCTTC. Its protein product is CASSLKFPGSPKRGYTF.

This clonotype was detected a few times. This chain joins TRBV2 and TRBJ2-4; D is uncertain. There are 12 residues in the CDR3. Trimming shortened V by 10 bases and J by 3 bases, and 10 bases separated the two germline ends. Germline V gene data show CDR1 as SNHLY and CDR2 as FYNNEI. This chain's CDR3 is CATTSRKNIQYF. In nucleotides, the CDR3 is TGTGCCACAACCTCGCGCAAAAACATTCAGTACTTC.

The J gene is TRBJ1-2, the V gene TRBV12-3 or TRBV12-4; D uncertain. The ends were cut back, 6 bases at V and 8 bases at J, with 19 bases in the middle. The CDR3 sequence is 14 residues long. As DNA, the CDR3 is TGTGCCAGCAGGGTAGACAAGGGATCGAGCGGCTACACCTTC. This translates into CASRVDKGSSGYTF.

This chain joins TRBV20-1 and TRBJ2-7, with D possibly TRBD1 on 6 matching bases. V was trimmed by 0 bases and J by 2 bases, leaving 11 bases between them. Germline loops: CDR1 DFQATT, CDR2 SNEGSKA (reference sequence). This CDR3 region has 14 residues. The CDR3 loop is CSARDPNRAYEQYF. The CDR3, as DNA: TGCAGTGCTAGAGACCCAAACAGGGCCTACGAGCAGTACTTC.

This chain uses TRBV24-1 with TRBJ2-3; D unresolved. Per the germline V gene, CDR1 is KGHDR and CDR2 is SFDVKD. Trimming took 5 bases from V and 1 from J, leaving 9 bases between them. This CDR3 spans 14 amino acids. CDR3: CATSGLDGTDTQYF. The CDR3 DNA sequence: TGTGCCACCAGTGGCCTGGACGGCACAGATACGCAGTATTTT.

In this sample, this clonotype turned up a few times. V is TRBV20-1 and J is TRBJ2-1; 13 bases are a match to TRBD2. CDR1 and CDR2 from the germline V gene are DFQATT and SNEGSKA (reference sequence). V shed 1 base and J 7 bases; nucleotides not matched to a gene: 4. The CDR3 runs to 15 residues. The CDR3: CSARGSTSGRNEQFF. The CDR3 DNA reads TGCAGTGCTAGAGGGTCGACTAGCGGGAGGAATGAGCAGTTCTTC.

V usage is TRBV20-1 and J usage is TRBJ1-5, with D possibly matching TRBD1 (5 bases). V was trimmed by 1 base and J by 7 bases, leaving 11 bases between them. CDR1 and CDR2 from the germline V gene are DFQATT and SNEGSKA (reference sequence). There are 13 residues in the CDR3. The CDR3 region is CSARVGEGQPQHF. CDR3 coding DNA: TGCAGTGCTAGAGTAGGGGAGGGCCAGCCCCAGCATTTT.

J is TRBJ2-7 and V is TRBV6-5; no definite D call. With 8 bases removed from V and 3 bases from J, the gap between germline ends came to 8 bases. Germline CDR1 and CDR2: MNHEY and SVGAGI. The CDR3 extends over 11 amino acids. The CDR3 region is CASESGYEQYF. Here the CDR3 DNA reads TGTGCCAGCGAGTCAGGCTACGAGCAGTACTTC.

The chain recombines TRBV3-1 with TRBJ2-5; unclear D gene. Deletions cut 0 bases from V and 7 bases from J, with 6 bases between. The CDR3 contains 12 residues. CDR1 and CDR2 (germline): LGHDT, YNNKEL (reference sequence). CDR3 loop: CASSQELRTQYF. DNA of the CDR3: TGTGCCAGCAGCCAAGAGTTGAGGACCCAGTACTTC.

The chain is built from TRBV2 and TRBJ2-7, with 14 bases matching TRBD2. CDR3 length: 16 residues. Germline V gene data show CDR1 as SNHLY and CDR2 as FYNNEI. With V trimmed by 6 bases and J by 6 bases, 10 bases remained unmatched. The DNA for the CDR3 is TGTGCCAGCAGAAATAGAGATGGACTAGCGGGGGGCGAGCAGTACTTC. It specifies CASRNRDGLAGGEQYF.

This chain connects TRBV6-1 to TRBJ2-6; the match to TRBD2 covers 8 bases. The germline V gene encodes CDR1 MNHNS and CDR2 SASEGT. V lost 6 bases to trimming and J lost 1 base; unmatched junction nucleotides: 8. This CDR3 spans 17 amino acids. The CDR3: CASSRLAMDSGANVLTF. CDR3 nucleotide sequence: TGTGCCAGCAGCCGACTAGCGATGGATTCTGGGGCCAACGTCCTGACTTTC.

This chain connects TRBV18 to TRBJ2-3; no reliable D call. This CDR3 region has 13 residues. The V end was cut by 3 bases, the J end by 6 bases, with 10 bases between. Germline loops: CDR1 KGHSH, CDR2 LQKENI. CDR3 in DNA: TGTGCCAGCTCACCGCCCAGTGATGATACGCAGTATTTT. This sequence encodes CASSPPSDDTQYF.

Concerning this clonotype itself: A clone one base away is much larger, so this may be a read error. The chain is built from TRBV12-3 or TRBV12-4 and TRBJ2-7; 10 bases line up with TRBD1. The CDR3 covers 16 residues. J was trimmed by 7 bases and V by 6 bases; bases with no gene match: 15. DNA for the CDR3: TGTGCCAGCAGCCGTTTCGGGACAGGGGTCTACGATGAGCAGTACTTC. It specifies CASSRFGTGVYDEQYF.

Ten or more counts support this clonotype. Mismatch with germline at one junction end may stem from a read error. The chain has TRBV5-1 and TRBJ1-1, with D unresolved. Germline CDR1 reads SGHRS; CDR2 reads YFSETQ. CDR3 size: 13 residues. CDR3 sequence reads: CASSLDLNTEAFF. The CDR3 DNA follows: TGTGCCAGCAGTCTGGACTTGAACACTGAAGCTTTCTTT. The whole variable domain, remainder taken from reference TRBV5-1 and TRBJ1-1, is KAGVTQTPRYLIKTRGQQVTLSCSPISGHRSVSWYQQTPGQGLQFLFEYFSETQRNKGNFPGRFSGRQFSNSRSEMNVSTLELGDSALYLCASSLDLNTEAFFGQGTRLTVV.

V gene TRBV6-5 combines with J gene TRBJ2-5, with TRBD2 matching over 7 bases. Trimming took 6 bases from V and 5 from J; bases not matched to a gene: 6. This CDR3 has 13 residues. The V gene's germline CDR1 is MNHEY and CDR2 SVGAGI. The CDR3: CASRVLASETQYF. In nucleotides, the CDR3 is TGTGCCAGCAGGGTACTAGCGTCGGAGACCCAGTACTTC.

The table lists this clonotype with a few counts. This chain uses TRBV4-1 with TRBJ2-7, with TRBD2 matching 7 bases. This CDR3 contains 16 residues. The ends lost 3 bases at V and 3 bases at J; junction bases unmatched: 11. CDR1 is MGHRA and CDR2 is YSYEKL in the germline V gene. The CDR3 coding sequence is TGCGCCAGCAGCCAGGGTTTTGGCGGGGGTATCTACGAGCAGTACTTC. It encodes CASSQGFGGGIYEQYF.

This clonotype was observed a few times. V and J are TRBV4-1 and TRBJ2-7; 7 bases map to TRBD2. Trimming cost V 1 base and J 3 bases; bases outside gene matches: 3. This CDR3 has 14 amino acids. Germline V gives CDR1 MGHRA, CDR2 YSYEKL. The CDR3 protein is CASSQGLAYYEQYF. In DNA, the CDR3 is TGCGCCAGCAGCCAAGGACTAGCCTACTACGAGCAGTACTTC.

This clonotype was detected only a few times. V is TRBV28 and J is TRBJ2-5, with a possible D match to TRBD2 (5 bases). The CDR3 sequence is 15 residues long. V lost 3 bases, J lost 2 bases, and 13 bases lay in between. Germline loops: CDR1 MDHEN, CDR2 SYDVKM. CDR3 sequence (DNA): TGTGCCAGCAGTTTCTTTACCGGACTTCAAGAGACCCAGTACTTC. Residues: CASSFFTGLQETQYF.

The table lists this clonotype with a few counts. The V and J genes are TRBV7-2 and TRBJ2-7, with 8 bases identical to TRBD1. V gave up 5 bases and J gave up 6 bases; unmatched junction bases: 9. Per germline, CDR1 SGHTA and CDR2 FQGNSA. CDR3 size: 14 residues. CDR3 DNA: TGTGCCAGCAGCAGCGGACAGGGACGGTCCGAGCAGTACTTC. Its translation: CASSSGQGRSEQYF. The whole variable domain, remainder taken from reference TRBV7-2 and TRBJ2-7, is GAGVSQSPSNKVTEKGKDVELRCDPISGHTALYWYRQSLGQGLEFLIYFQGNSAPDKSGLPSDRFSAERTGGSVSTLTIQRTQQEDSAVYLCASSSGQGRSEQYFGPGTRLTVT.

Points on this clonotype: A much larger clonotype is one base distant, so this may be a read error. The chain uses TRBV4-1 and TRBJ2-5; D gene ambiguous. The germline V gene has CDR1 MGHRA and CDR2 YSYEKL. The CDR3 runs 16 residues. CDR3 in amino acids: CAGRLDITGYQETQYF. The CDR3 DNA sequence: TGCGCCGGCAGGCTTGACATCACCGGGTACCAAGAGACCCAGTACTTC.

DNA of the CDR3: TGTGCCTGGAGGCGACTAGCGCACACCGGGGAGCTGTTTTTT. This gives the protein CAWRRLAHTGELFF. This rearrangement joins TRBV30 to TRBJ2-2, with 8 positions matching TRBD2. The CDR3 consists of 14 residues. With V trimmed by 3 bases and J by 3 bases, 3 bases remained unmatched. CDR1 is GTSNPN, CDR2 SVGIG, per germline (reference sequence).

A few counts support this clonotype. The genes are TRBV7-2 and TRBJ2-5; TRBD1 is a possible D gene (6 bases). The CDR3 spans 14 residues. Trimming stripped 5 bases from V and 5 bases from J, with 15 bases between. CDR1 and CDR2 from the germline V gene are SGHTA and FQGNSA. In DNA, the CDR3 is TGTGCCAGCAGCCGCACAGGGCCGGGGGAGACCCAGTACTTC. It is translated as CASSRTGPGETQYF.

Note on this clonotype: The junction differs from germline at one of its ends, possibly a read error. The rearrangement links TRBV4-2 to TRBJ2-5, with 7 bases identical to TRBD2. The germline gives CDR1 LGHNA, CDR2 YNFKEQ. This CDR3 is built from 18 residues. The CDR3 DNA sequence: TGTACCAGCAGCCAAGATTCCCTCAGCGGGGCGTTGGACAATGAGCAGTACTTC. Encoded protein: CTSSQDSLSGALDNEQYF.